This TCR beta chain was identified during a study of CD8+ T cells in alopecia areata. The sequencing template was cDNA reverse transcribed from extracted RNA. Repertoires were generated with immunoSEQ multiplex PCR, while TCRdb's copy carries only in-frame clones and drops some. The sample gives roughly 19,000 clones, under 75% of which show up once; 6.1% is in the top ten. Patients with alopecia areata provided lesional scalp punch biopsies as well as peripheral blood. Germline V gene lookup returns CDR1 SGHTA and CDR2 FQGNSA. This CDR3 spans 15 amino acids. J gave up 3 bases and V 1 base, and 3 bases lay outside the gene matches.

This chain joins TRBV7-2 and TRBJ1-5; 7 nucleotides line up with TRBD1. The sequencing here drew on skin, taken at week 0. The source is a human donor with alopecia areata. DNA of the CDR3: TGTGCCAGCAGCTTAGAACAGGGGTTCAATCAGCCCCAGCATTTT. Translating it yields CASSLEQGFNQPQHF. The whole variable domain, filled in from reference TRBV7-2 and TRBJ1-5, reads GAGVSQSPSNKVTEKGKDVELRCDPISGHTALYWYRQSLGQGLEFLIYFQGNSAPDKSGLPSDRFSAERTGGSVSTLTIQRTQQEDSAVYLCASSLEQGFNQPQHFGDGTRLSIL.